This passage covers 12 T cell receptor beta chains from one sample sequenced in a study of post-analysis software for immune sequencing data. Their antigens remain unidentified. The TCR beta cDNA libraries contained unique molecular identifiers. TCRdb used MiXCR to reprocess the PCR reads, holding one entry per CDR3 protein. The data show around 700,000 distinct CDR3 sequences, approximately 59% seen once. Study-level findings and limits: TRBV5-6, TRBV5-1 and TRBV20-1 belonged to a set of roughly 5 TRBV segments that were more frequent in patients than controls.

The material sequenced was blood. The receptors shown here come from a girl aged 2 to 9 with multiple sclerosis.

The chain combines TRBV29-1 with TRBJ2-7, with D possibly being TRBD1 (6 bases). This CDR3 has 16 amino acids. The V end lost 7 bases, the J end lost 2 bases, and 24 bases lay between the germline ends. CDR1 SQVTM and CDR2 ANQGSEA come from the germline V gene. CDR3 nucleotides: TGCAGCGCATTTAGAAACCGGGACAAAACACCCTACGAGCAGTACTTC. The encoded protein is CSAFRNRDKTPYEQYF.

V is TRBV24-1 and J is TRBJ1-1; 9 positions agree with TRBD1. Trimming removed 12 bases from V and 5 bases from J; junction bases left unmatched: 9. The CDR3 is made up of 13 amino acids. In germline, CDR1 is KGHDR, CDR2 SFDVKD. Here the CDR3 reads CASTGGEDTEAFF. CDR3 sequence (DNA): TGTGCCTCAACAGGGGGCGAGGATACTGAAGCTTTCTTT.

The chain recombines TRBV5-1 with TRBJ2-1; possible D gene TRBD2, 5 bases. Trimming stripped 4 bases from V and 2 bases from J, with 16 bases between. The germline V gene encodes CDR1 SGHRS and CDR2 YFSETQ. This CDR3 region has 16 residues. The DNA of the CDR3 is TGCGCCAGCAGCCCCTGGTGGGAGACTCCCTACAATGAGCAGTTCTTC. This gives the protein CASSPWWETPYNEQFF. The full variable domain, completed using reference TRBV5-1 and TRBJ2-1, is KAGVTQTPRYLIKTRGQQVTLSCSPISGHRSVSWYQQTPGQGLQFLFEYFSETQRNKGNFPGRFSGRQFSNSRSEMNVSTLELGDSALYLCASSPWWETPYNEQFFGPGTRLTVL.

The CDR3 protein is CASSHLAGGPYNEQFF. For the CDR3, the DNA is TGTGCCAGCAGTCATTTAGCGGGGGGTCCCTACAATGAGCAGTTCTTC. The chain recombines TRBV6-6 with TRBJ2-1; 10 bases agree with TRBD2. Germline V gives CDR1 MNHNY, CDR2 SVGAGI (reference sequence). With V trimmed by 5 bases and J by 2 bases, 6 bases remained unmatched. The CDR3 is made up of 16 amino acids.

This rearrangement joins TRBV7-2 to TRBJ2-3; 10 positions match TRBD2. After removal of 0 bases from V and 0 bases from J, the junction contained 9 bases not matched to a gene. This CDR3 has 19 amino acids. In germline, CDR1 is SGHTA, CDR2 FQGNSA. The CDR3 DNA reads TGTGCCAGCAGCTTAGCCCATCTTAGCGGGAGGAATAGCACAGATACGCAGTATTTT. Translated, it gives CASSLAHLSGRNSTDTQYF.

V is TRBV3-1 and J is TRBJ2-1, with a possible D match to TRBD2 (7 bases). The CDR3 contains 15 residues. Germline assignment: CDR1 LGHDT and CDR2 YNNKEL (reference sequence). V lost 1 base and J 8 bases, leaving 15 bases between the germline ends. This CDR3 reads CASSQGRGALDEQFF. The CDR3 nucleotides read TGTGCCAGCAGCCAAGGACGGGGGGCGCTAGATGAGCAGTTCTTC.

This chain links TRBV3-1 with TRBJ2-5; D is unresolved. The J call may not be correct, given that the DNA end is closer to TRBJ2-7. Germline-derived CDR1 and CDR2 are LGHDT and YNNKEL (reference sequence). This CDR3 contains 13 residues. The CDR3, as DNA: TGTGCCAGCAGCCAAGAAATTGAGTGCGAGCAGTACTTC. This sequence encodes CASSQEIECEQYF.

Notes on this clonotype: The final CDR3 position lacks the conserved phenylalanine or tryptophan, pointing to a likely read error. The chain links TRBV7-8 to TRBJ2-7; TRBD2 might be the D (5 bases). This CDR3 region has 14 residues. Germline V CDR1 and CDR2: SGHVS, FQNEAQ. The ends were cut back, 4 bases at V and 3 bases at J, with 13 bases in the middle. This chain's CDR3 is CASSSRSSGYEQYY. The CDR3 nucleotides read TGTGCCAGCAGCTCTCGGTCAAGCGGCTACGAGCAGTACTAC.

V and J are TRBV15 and TRBJ2-7; D is uncertain. The CDR3 extends over 13 amino acids. Germline-derived CDR1 and CDR2 are LNHNV and YYDKDF (reference sequence). Trimming took 1 base from V and 3 from J, leaving 7 bases between them. CDR3 amino acids: CATSRGFDYEQYF. The CDR3 DNA reads TGTGCCACCAGCAGAGGATTTGACTACGAGCAGTACTTC.

This clonotype was detected once. The chain uses TRBV29-1 and TRBJ2-6, with D tentatively TRBD2 (5 bases). The germline V gene encodes CDR1 SQVTM and CDR2 ANQGSEA. Trimming removed 5 bases at V and 3 bases at J, with 20 bases between. This CDR3 spans 17 amino acids. The CDR3 spells CSVLPHRGFFGANVLTF. In DNA, the CDR3 is TGCAGCGTTCTTCCCCATCGGGGTTTTTTTGGGGCCAACGTCCTGACTTTC.

This clonotype has ten or more counts. V usage is TRBV6-2 or TRBV6-3 and J usage is TRBJ2-7; TRBD1 is a possible D gene (6 bases). The germline V and J ends were trimmed by 10 bases and 3 bases, with 10 bases remaining between them. The germline gives CDR1 MNHEY, CDR2 SVGEGT. The CDR3 is made up of 11 amino acids. This CDR3 reads CATQTGYEQYF. The DNA of the CDR3 is TGTGCCACCCAGACAGGCTACGAGCAGTACTTC.

J is TRBJ2-5 and V is TRBV2, with D possibly being TRBD2 (5 bases). The germline V and J ends were trimmed by 6 bases and 5 bases, with 13 bases remaining between them. Germline V gene sequence: CDR1 SNHLY, CDR2 FYNNEI. This CDR3 contains 13 residues. CDR3 DNA sequence: TGTGCCAGCAGGAGGGAGCGGCAGGAGACCCAGTACTTC. Protein sequence: CASRRERQETQYF.